Listed here are 7 T cell receptor beta chains from one sample, sequenced in a study of T-cell memory formation after mild COVID-19. Each CDR3 protein is one row after TCRdb ran MiXCR on the 5' RACE reads. Counted here are around 160,000 distinct CDR3 sequences, 11% occurring once; the ten biggest clones make up 3.5% to 4.5%. The specimen sequenced was PBMCs or a T cell subset sorted from them (not recorded which). The receptors stem from a man aged 18 to 30 who had mild COVID-19 (a few samples of this study predate the infection). Cell type and time point are not known.

This clonotype appeared a few times. The chain recombines TRBV9 with TRBJ2-5; 9 nucleotides line up with TRBD2. The CDR3 consists of 16 residues. V was pared by 4 bases and J by 1 base, with 8 bases of the junction left unmatched. Germline lookup yields CDR1 SGDLS and CDR2 YYNGEE. The CDR3 region has the DNA TGTGCCAGCAGCATCACCGGGACTAGCCCCCAAGAGACCCAGTACTTC. Translated, it gives CASSITGTSPQETQYF.

There are a few counts of this clonotype. The rearrangement uses TRBV6-5 and TRBJ1-1; 10 nucleotides agree with TRBD1. Per germline, CDR1 MNHEY and CDR2 SVGAGI. CDR3 length: 14 amino acids. J was trimmed by 4 bases and V by 1 base; bases with no gene match: 0. The DNA of the CDR3 is TGTGCCAGCAGTTACTGGACAGGGGGCACTGAAGCTTTCTTT. It translates to CASSYWTGGTEAFF.

The rearrangement uses TRBV7-9 and TRBJ2-3, with 7 bases matching TRBD1. CDR1 is SEHNR and CDR2 is FQNEAQ in the germline V gene (reference sequence). V lost 7 bases and J lost 3; bases outside the gene matches: 7. This CDR3 has 14 amino acids. The CDR3 DNA is TGTGCCAGCATCCTACAGGGGTCGACAGATACGCAGTATTTT. It specifies CASILQGSTDTQYF.

The CDR3 sequence is CSALPLGRGVSDTQYF. CDR3 DNA: TGCAGTGCCCTCCCCCTCGGGCGGGGGGTTTCGGATACGCAGTATTTT. The rearrangement uses TRBV20-1 and TRBJ2-3; 8 nucleotides match TRBD2. CDR1 is DFQATT, CDR2 SNEGSKA, per germline (reference sequence). CDR3 length: 16 residues. V was clipped by 6 bases and J by 6 bases; unmatched bases: 17.

In regard to this clonotype: A junction boundary mismatches the germline segment, possibly from a read error. The chain is built from TRBV4-3 and TRBJ2-3; 10 bases line up with TRBD2. The CDR3 extends over 17 amino acids. In germline, CDR1 is LGHNA, CDR2 YSLEER. CDR3 nucleotides: TGCGCCGGCAGCCAAGACGTACTAGCGGGGTTCACAGATACGCAGTATTTT. Translating it yields CAGSQDVLAGFTDTQYF.

At least ten counts were recorded for this clonotype. This chain connects TRBV6-1 to TRBJ2-5; D is perhaps TRBD1 (6 bases). The CDR3 sequence is 13 residues long. V lost 6 bases and J lost 0, with 8 bases in between. Germline CDR1 and CDR2: MNHNS and SASEGT. The CDR3 loop reads CASSRDNQETQYF. The CDR3 nucleotides read TGTGCCAGCAGCCGGGACAACCAAGAGACCCAGTACTTC.

The chain recombines TRBV11-2 with TRBJ2-7; no reliable D call. The CDR3 totals 11 residues. V lost 4 bases and J lost 3, with 4 bases in between. Germline values: CDR1 SGHAT, CDR2 FQNNGV. The CDR3 is CASSSYYEQYV. DNA of the CDR3: TGTGCCAGCAGCTCCTACTACGAGCAGTACGTC.